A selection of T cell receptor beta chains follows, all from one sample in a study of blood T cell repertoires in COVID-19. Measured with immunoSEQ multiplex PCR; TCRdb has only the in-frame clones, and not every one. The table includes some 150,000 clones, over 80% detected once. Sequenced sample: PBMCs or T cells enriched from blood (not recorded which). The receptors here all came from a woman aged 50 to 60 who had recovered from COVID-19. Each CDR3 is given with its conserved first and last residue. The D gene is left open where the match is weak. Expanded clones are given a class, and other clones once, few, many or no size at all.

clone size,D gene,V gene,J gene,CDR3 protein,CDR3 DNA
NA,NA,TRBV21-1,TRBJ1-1,CASNTNSPEAFF,TGTGCCAGCAACACAAATTCCCCTGAAGCTTTCTTT
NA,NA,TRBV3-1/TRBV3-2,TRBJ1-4,CASSQDTDLGRGEKLFF,TGTGCCAGCAGCCAAGATACCGACTTGGGAAGGGGGGAAAAACTGTTTTTT
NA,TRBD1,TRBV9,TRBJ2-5,CASSPGQGSETQYF,TGTGCCAGCAGCCCCGGACAGGGAAGCGAGACCCAGTACTTC
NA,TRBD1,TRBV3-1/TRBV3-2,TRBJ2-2,CASRLGQATNTGELFF,TGTGCCAGCAGACTCGGACAGGCAACGAACACCGGGGAGCTGTTTTTT
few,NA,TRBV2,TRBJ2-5,CASSPGTRYQETQYF,TGTGCCAGCAGTCCCGGGACTCGCTACCAAGAGACCCAGTACTTC
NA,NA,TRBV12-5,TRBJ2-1,CASGLGIVSYNEQFF,TGTGCTAGTGGTTTGGGAATAGTCTCCTACAATGAGCAGTTCTTC
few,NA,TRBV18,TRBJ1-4,CASSPVSTNEKLFF,TGTGCCAGCTCCCCGGTTTCAACTAATGAAAAACTGTTTTTT
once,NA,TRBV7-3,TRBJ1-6,CASSSTNSPLHF,TGTGCCAGCAGCTCGACAAATTCACCCCTCCACTTT
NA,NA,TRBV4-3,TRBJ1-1,CASSQFGLNTEAFF,TGCGCCAGCAGCCAATTCGGGTTGAACACTGAAGCTTTCTTT
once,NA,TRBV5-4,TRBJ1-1,CASSHKDPQGRAEAFF,TGTGCCAGCAGCCATAAAGACCCGCAGGGTAGGGCTGAAGCTTTCTTT
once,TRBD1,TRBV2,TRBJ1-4,CASSELGQGEKLFF,TGTGCCAGCAGTGAATTGGGACAGGGCGAAAAACTGTTTTTT
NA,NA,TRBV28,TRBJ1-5,CASSLNRYSNQPQHF,TGTGCCAGCAGTCTTAACCGCTATAGCAATCAGCCCCAGCATTTT
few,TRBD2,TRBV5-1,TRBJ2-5,CASRGDAGGMETQYF,TGCGCCAGCAGGGGTGATGCGGGGGGCATGGAGACCCAGTACTTC
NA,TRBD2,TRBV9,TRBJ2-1,CASSGALAVHEQFF,TGTGCCAGCAGCGGCGCACTAGCGGTCCACGAGCAGTTCTTC
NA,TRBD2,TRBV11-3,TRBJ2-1,CASSLDLFGGRAVHEQFF,TGTGCCAGCAGCTTAGATCTGTTTGGTGGGAGGGCTGTCCATGAGCAGTTCTTC
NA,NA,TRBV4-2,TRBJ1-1,CASSQGPVGVSTEAFF,TGTGCCAGCAGCCAAGGTCCGGTCGGGGTGTCCACTGAAGCTTTCTTT
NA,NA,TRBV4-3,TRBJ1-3,CASSQELISGNTIYF,TGCGCCAGCAGCCAAGAACTAATCTCTGGAAACACCATATATTTT
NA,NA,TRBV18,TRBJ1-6,CASSPPNFSPLHF,TGTGCCAGCTCACCTCCCAACTTTTCACCCCTCCACTTT
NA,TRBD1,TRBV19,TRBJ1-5,CASSMGTGPAGQPQHF,TGTGCCAGTAGTATGGGGACAGGGCCGGCCGGTCAGCCCCAGCATTTT
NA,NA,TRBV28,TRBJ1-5,CASSSGSSPGVEQPQHF,TGTGCCAGCAGTTCCGGATCTTCCCCGGGAGTGGAACAGCCCCAGCATTTT
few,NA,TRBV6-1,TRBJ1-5,CASSERGGDQPQHF,TGTGCCAGCAGTGAACGCGGGGGCGATCAGCCCCAGCATTTT
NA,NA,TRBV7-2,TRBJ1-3,CASSLDPKSSGNTIYF,TGTGCCAGCAGCTTAGATCCGAAGAGCTCTGGAAACACCATATATTTT
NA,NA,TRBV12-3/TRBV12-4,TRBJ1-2,CASSLGAGGYTF,TGTGCCAGCAGTTTGGGGGCCGGGGGCTACACCTTC
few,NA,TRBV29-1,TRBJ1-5,CSVGERGSGEPQHF,TGCAGCGTTGGGGAGCGCGGCAGCGGAGAGCCCCAGCATTTT
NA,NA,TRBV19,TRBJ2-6,CASTPRGAGANVLTF,TGTGCCAGTACCCCCCGCGGGGCTGGGGCCAACGTCCTGACTTTC
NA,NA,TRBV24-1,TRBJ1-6,CATSDLYSPLHF,TGTGCCACCAGTGATCTTTATTCACCCCTCCACTTT
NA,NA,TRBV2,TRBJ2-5,CASSQSVQETQYF,TGTGCCAGCAGCCAAAGCGTCCAAGAGACCCAGTACTTC
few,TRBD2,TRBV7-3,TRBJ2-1,CASSADSGGAHEQFF,TGTGCCAGCAGCGCCGATAGCGGGGGGGCGCATGAGCAGTTCTTC
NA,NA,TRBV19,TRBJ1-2,CASSPAEGGYGYTF,TGTGCCAGTAGTCCCGCAGAGGGGGGGTATGGCTACACCTTC
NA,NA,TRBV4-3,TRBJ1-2,CASSQQALGGGYGYTF,TGCGCCAGCAGCCAGCAGGCTCTAGGGGGGGGCTATGGCTACACCTTC
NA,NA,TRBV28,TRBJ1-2,CASRAQGPGNGYTF,TGTGCCAGCAGGGCCCAGGGTCCTGGTAATGGCTACACCTTC
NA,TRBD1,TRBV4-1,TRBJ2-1,CASSHDRGHNEQFF,TGCGCCAGCAGCCACGACAGGGGGCACAATGAGCAGTTCTTC
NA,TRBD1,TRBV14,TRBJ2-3,CASSTKPGTGADTQYF,TGTGCCAGCAGCACCAAGCCCGGGACAGGGGCAGATACGCAGTATTTT
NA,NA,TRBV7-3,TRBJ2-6,CASSPSPGPSGNVLTF,TGTGCCAGCAGCCCGAGTCCAGGGCCAAGTGGCAACGTCCTGACTTTC
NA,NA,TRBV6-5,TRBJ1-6,CASSYDTYNSPLHF,TGTGCCAGCAGTTACGATACCTACAATTCACCCCTCCACTTT
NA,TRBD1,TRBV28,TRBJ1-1,CASSLRLGTGGTEAFF,TGTGCCAGCAGTTTACGACTAGGCACAGGGGGCACTGAAGCTTTCTTT
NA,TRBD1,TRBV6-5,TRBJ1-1,CASSYSDRAGTEAFF,TGTGCCAGCAGTTACTCGGACAGGGCGGGGACTGAAGCTTTCTTT
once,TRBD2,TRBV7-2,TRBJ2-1,CASSISSGSNEQFF,TGTGCCAGCAGCATTTCTAGCGGGAGCAATGAGCAGTTCTTC
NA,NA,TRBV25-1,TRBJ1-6,CASSPSGDSPLHF,TGTGCCAGCAGCCCCTCAGGGGATTCACCCCTCCACTTT
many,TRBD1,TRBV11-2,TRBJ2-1,CASSLDEEGQGMNEQFF,TGTGCCAGCAGCTTAGATGAGGAGGGACAGGGGATGAATGAGCAGTTCTTC
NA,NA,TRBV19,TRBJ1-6,CASSILGEGSPLHF,TGTGCCAGTAGTATATTAGGAGAGGGTTCACCCCTCCACTTT